This TCR beta chain was retrieved from a study of vaccination effects on CD4 cells after COVID-19 (dated by TCRdb to 2022 to 2024). About the study as a whole: Post-vaccine samples across the study were collected a median of 72 days after the second dose, with a range of 14 to 241. SARS-CoV-2 spike-specific CD4+ TCR repertoires were compared before and after mRNA vaccination in COVID-19 convalescent patients and in infection-naive vaccine recipients. The full study included roughly 11 COVID-19 convalescent patients and a few SARS-CoV-2-naive healthy vaccine recipients. The Oncomine TCR Beta short-read assay on an Illumina iSeq 100 was used to sequence cultures from other donors in the study.

Study-wide findings and limitations: Clones induced by infection and clones induced by vaccination both contracted markedly at late timepoints after vaccination, which fits with T cell responses waning over time. In healthy vaccine recipients, vaccine-induced clones were almost all SARS-CoV-2 mono-reactive, with only 1 of 255 being cross-reactive with common cold coronaviruses. Only a small number of convalescent patients were included, and no early post-infection timepoints were available, which limited the study.

To identify antigen-specific CD4+ T cell clonotypes by their expansion, the ViraFEST assay first stimulated PBMC with viral peptide pools and then applied TCR sequencing. After 10 days of culture, CD4+ T cells were isolated with the EasySep CD4+ T cell isolation kit. Each participant received two doses of an mRNA SARS-CoV-2 vaccine, either BNT162b2 or mRNA-1273. None of the healthy vaccine recipients had a prior SARS-CoV-2 infection, which was confirmed by nucleocapsid antibody tests that came back negative both before and after vaccination. Each well held 2 million to 2.5 million PBMC cultured in IMDM containing approximately 5.3% human AB serum, 10 IU/ml IL-2 and gentamicin, along with around 9.1 ug/ml peptides. Half of the culture medium was replaced with fresh IL-2-containing medium on days 3 and 7. Unless otherwise noted, each peptide stimulation condition was cultured in triplicate wells. Using Ficoll-Paque Plus gradient centrifugation, PBMC were separated from whole blood and then either used fresh or cryopreserved at -140C. The spike proteins of SARS-CoV-2 and of the common cold coronaviruses HCoV-NL63, HCoV-OC43 and HCoV-229E were spanned by overlapping peptide pools. The QIAamp micro DNA kit was used to extract genomic DNA from the cultured CD4+ T cells.

As for this clone: The antigen this receptor binds is unknown. No base quality values were provided; no much bigger clone lies one nucleotide off.

The germline V gene sets CDR1 to SGHVS and CDR2 to FQNEAQ. From the cysteine up to the phenylalanine, the CDR3 has a length of 13 residues. Of the read, only the CDR3 DNA is kept; its 39 bases are in frame from base 1. Libraries were constructed by the immunoSEQ multiplex PCR assay. DNA from the cultured and isolated CD4+ T cells underwent TCR beta CDR3 sequencing. From the authors' description of their analysis: Non-productive TCR sequences were removed and reads were trimmed to the CDR3 region, keeping CDR3s of at least 7 amino acids. Antigen-specific clonotypes were identified with the MANAFEST web app by comparing expansion in peptide wells against reference cultures. To be called positive, a clone needed expansion at FDR<0.05 compared with the reference and with all other wells, an odds ratio greater than 5, and a frequency greater than 0.1% in two replicate wells. Clonotypes significantly expanded in SARS-CoV-2 spike wells and in at least one common cold coronavirus spike condition were defined as cross-reactive. CDR3 similarity was assessed by Levenshtein distance with the stringdist R package, and unrooted trees were built with ape in R 3.6.1. TCRdb took over this immuneACCESS table, retaining in-frame rearrangements with V and J assigned. Such tables are incomplete; in checked studies, under half of the missing clones stem from an unresolved V gene, and the remainder is unexplained. V and J calls and clone size follow that table, whereas D and trimming were derived from the DNA. The sample table lists tens of thousands of clones, about 81% of them with a count of one. Approximately 1.3% of the sample is in the top ten clones.

The material sequenced was CD4+ T cells from PBMCs cultured with HCoV-229E spike peptides, taken after COVID-19 vaccination. What this sample's cell subset or site label stands for: HCoV-229E spike overlapping peptide pool stimulation. Rearrangement joined TRBV7-8 to TRBJ1-1; D gene: possibly TRBD1, on 5 matching bases. This clonotype originated in a human donor who received a COVID-19 vaccine. CDR3 sequence: CATREGLNTEAFF. Here is the DNA: TGTGCTACCAGGGAAGGTCTGAACACTGAAGCTTTCTTT.